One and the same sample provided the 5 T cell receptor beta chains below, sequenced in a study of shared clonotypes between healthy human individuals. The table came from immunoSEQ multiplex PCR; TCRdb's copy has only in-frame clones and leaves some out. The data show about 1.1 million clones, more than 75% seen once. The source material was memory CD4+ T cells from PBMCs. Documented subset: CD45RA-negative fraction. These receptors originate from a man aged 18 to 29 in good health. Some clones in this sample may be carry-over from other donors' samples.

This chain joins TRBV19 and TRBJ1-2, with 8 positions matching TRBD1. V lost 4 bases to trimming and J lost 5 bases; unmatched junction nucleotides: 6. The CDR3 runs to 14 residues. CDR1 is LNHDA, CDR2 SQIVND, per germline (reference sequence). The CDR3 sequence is CASSTRTGIYGYTF. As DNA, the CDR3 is TGTGCCAGTAGTACGAGGACAGGGATATATGGCTACACCTTC.

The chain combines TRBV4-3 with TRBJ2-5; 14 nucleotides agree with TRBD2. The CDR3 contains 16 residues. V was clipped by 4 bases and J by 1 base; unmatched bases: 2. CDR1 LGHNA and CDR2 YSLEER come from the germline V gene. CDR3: CASSLGLAGGQETQYF. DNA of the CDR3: TGCGCCAGCAGCCTCGGACTAGCGGGAGGCCAAGAGACCCAGTACTTC.

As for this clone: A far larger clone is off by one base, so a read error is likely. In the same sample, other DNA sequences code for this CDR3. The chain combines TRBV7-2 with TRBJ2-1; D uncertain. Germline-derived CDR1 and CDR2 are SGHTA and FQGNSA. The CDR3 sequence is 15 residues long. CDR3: CASRQFRPLMDEQFF. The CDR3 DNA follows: TGTGCCAGCAGACAATTTCGCCCCCTGATGGATGAACAGTTCTTC. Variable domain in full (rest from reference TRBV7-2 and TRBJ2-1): GAGVSQSPSNKVTEKGKDVELRCDPISGHTALYWYRQSLGQGLEFLIYFQGNSAPDKSGLPSDRFSAERTGGSVSTLTIQRTQQEDSAVYLCASRQFRPLMDEQFFGPGTRLTVL.

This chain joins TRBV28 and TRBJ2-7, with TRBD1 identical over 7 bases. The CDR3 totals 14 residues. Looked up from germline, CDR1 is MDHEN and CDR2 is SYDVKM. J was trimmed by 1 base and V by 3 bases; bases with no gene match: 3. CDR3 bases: TGTGCCAGCAGTTTGGAACAGGGGTCCTACGAGCAGTACTTC. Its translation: CASSLEQGSYEQYF.

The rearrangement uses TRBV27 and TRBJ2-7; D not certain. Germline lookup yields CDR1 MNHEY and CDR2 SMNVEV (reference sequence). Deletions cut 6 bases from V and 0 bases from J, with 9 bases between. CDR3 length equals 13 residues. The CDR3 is CASSDRVSYEQYF. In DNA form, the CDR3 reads TGTGCCAGCAGCGACCGGGTCTCCTACGAGCAGTACTTC.